This T cell receptor (beta chain) originates from a study of T-cell memory formation after mild COVID-19. Study-level background: In these data, TCR clusters were largely donor specific. Whole-study findings and limits: CD4/CD8 balance characterized clones contracting day 15 to 85, and CD4+ skew characterized later expanders. Second-wave clones with a day 37 peak had unconfirmed SARS-CoV-2 specificity.

A remark on this clonotype: Its antigen is still unknown.

UMIs and sample barcodes were carried by the TCR alpha and TCR beta cDNA libraries that 5'RACE produced using constant-segment primers. One entry per CDR3 protein results from TCRdb running MiXCR on the 5' RACE reads. The sample records approximately 180,000 distinct CDR3 sequences, roughly 16% being singletons. Deletions cut 4 bases from V and 0 bases from J, with 11 bases between. Germline CDR1 and CDR2: SGHRS and YFSETQ. The CDR3 runs to 15 residues. The sequenced material came from PBMCs or a T cell subset sorted from them (not recorded which). The chain couples TRBV5-1 to TRBJ2-1; maybe TRBD1 (6 bases). The clonotype originates from an adult woman who had mild COVID-19 (a few samples of this study predate the infection). Cell type and time point are not known. In DNA form, the CDR3 reads TGCGCCAGCAGCCTGGAGGACAGCTCCTACAATGAGCAGTTCTTC. It translates to CASSLEDSSYNEQFF.